A selection of T cell receptor beta chains follows, all from one sample in a study of CD4 T cells in relation to SARS-CoV-2 and coronaviruses. Profiled with immunoSEQ multiplex PCR; TCRdb holds only in-frame clones, not every one. This sample has more than 25,000 clones, with over 60% found just once. These receptors have no known antigen. Sample: CD4+ T cells from PBMCs, cultured in vitro. The source of these receptors is a human donor in good health. Both conserved end residues are part of each CDR3. The D gene is left open where the match is weak. A clone size is listed for some rows: how often the clone was seen (once, few, many), or a class if it is expanded.

size: .
D: .
J: TRBJ1-4
V: TRBV19
CDR3: CASSPSGGLNEKLFF
DNA: TGTGCCAGTAGTCCCTCGGGAGGGCTTAACGAAAAACTGTTTTTT

size: .
D: .
J: TRBJ2-3
V: TRBV6-4
CDR3: CASSDGTLDTQYF
DNA: TGTGCCAGCAGTGACGGGACCTTAGATACGCAGTATTTT

size: .
D: .
J: TRBJ1-4
V: TRBV11-2
CDR3: CASSPSWGPEKLFF
DNA: TGTGCCAGCAGCCCGAGCTGGGGCCCTGAAAAACTGTTTTTT

size: .
D: .
J: TRBJ2-7
V: TRBV5-1
CDR3: CASSPQGYEQYF
DNA: TGCGCCAGCAGCCCCCAAGGCTACGAGCAGTACTTC

size: .
D: TRBD2
J: TRBJ2-1
V: TRBV19
CDR3: CASKRELYNEQFF
DNA: TGTGCCAGCAAGCGGGAGCTCTACAATGAGCAGTTCTTC

size: .
D: .
J: TRBJ2-7
V: TRBV6-6
CDR3: CASSYSHLNSYEQYF
DNA: TGTGCCAGCAGTTACTCACACCTGAACTCCTACGAGCAGTACTTC

size: .
D: .
J: TRBJ2-3
V: TRBV2
CDR3: CASSFRQVLDTQYF
DNA: TGTGCCAGCAGCTTCAGGCAGGTTTTAGATACGCAGTATTTT

size: .
D: .
J: TRBJ1-5
V: TRBV15
CDR3: CATSDTGLSQPQHF
DNA: TGTGCCACCAGCGATACAGGGCTGAGCCAGCCCCAGCATTTT

size: .
D: .
J: TRBJ2-6
V: TRBV19
CDR3: CASNSGRSGANVLTF
DNA: TGTGCCAGTAACTCAGGGCGGTCTGGGGCCAACGTCCTGACTTTC

size: .
D: .
J: TRBJ1-5
V: TRBV10-2
CDR3: CASSSGNRGNQPQHF
DNA: TGCGCCAGCAGTTCGGGGAACAGGGGCAATCAGCCCCAGCATTTT

size: .
D: TRBD1
J: TRBJ1-2
V: TRBV7-8
CDR3: CASSRYRTGRVYGYTF
DNA: TGTGCCAGCAGCAGATATCGGACAGGAAGGGTCTATGGCTACACCTTC

size: .
D: .
J: TRBJ2-1
V: TRBV5-4
CDR3: CASSLVGTTYNEQFF
DNA: TGTGCCAGCAGCTTGGTAGGGACAACCTACAATGAGCAGTTCTTC

size: .
D: .
J: TRBJ2-7
V: TRBV7-2
CDR3: CASSQALETGQYF
DNA: TGTGCCAGCAGCCAGGCCTTAGAGACAGGGCAGTACTTC

size: .
D: TRBD2
J: TRBJ2-7
V: TRBV7-3
CDR3: CASSSGLAYEQYF
DNA: TGTGCCAGCAGCTCGGGACTAGCCTACGAGCAGTACTTC

size: .
D: .
J: TRBJ1-2
V: TRBV6-1
CDR3: CASSETMWGGLGYTF
DNA: TGTGCCAGCAGTGAAACGATGTGGGGGGGATTGGGCTACACCTTC

size: .
D: TRBD2
J: TRBJ2-5
V: TRBV10-1
CDR3: CASSPGTSGRRETQYF
DNA: TGCGCCAGCAGTCCCGGGACTAGCGGGAGGAGGGAGACCCAGTACTTC

size: .
D: .
J: TRBJ1-5
V: TRBV12-1
CDR3: CALRPGGNQPQHF
DNA: TGTGCCCTACGGCCAGGGGGTAATCAGCCCCAGCATTTT

size: few
D: TRBD1
J: TRBJ1-1
V: TRBV7-9
CDR3: CASSSPGQGEKAFF
DNA: TGTGCCAGCAGCTCCCCGGGACAGGGGGAAAAAGCTTTCTTT

size: .
D: TRBD2
J: TRBJ2-7
V: TRBV18
CDR3: CASSPSGSPYEQYF
DNA: TGTGCCAGCTCACCTAGCGGGAGCCCCTACGAGCAGTACTTC

size: .
D: .
J: TRBJ1-5
V: TRBV19
CDR3: CASKLGYQPQHF
DNA: TGTGCCAGTAAACTCGGGTATCAGCCCCAGCATTTT

size: few
D: TRBD2
J: TRBJ2-7
V: TRBV18
CDR3: CASSPRATSDSYEQYF
DNA: TGTGCCAGCTCACCACGGGCGACTAGCGACTCCTACGAGCAGTACTTC

size: .
D: .
J: TRBJ1-6
V: TRBV11-2
CDR3: CVSSTPGKINSPLHF
DNA: TGTGTCAGCAGCACACCCGGGAAGATAAATTCACCCCTCCACTTT

size: .
D: .
J: TRBJ1-3
V: TRBV30
CDR3: CAWAQGNTIYF
DNA: TGTGCCTGGGCCCAGGGAAACACCATATATTTT